What follows are 7 T cell receptor beta chains derived from one specimen sequenced in a study of cytomegalovirus exposure and HLA in healthy donors. Primers for the PCR totalled 60 Vbeta and 13 Jbeta. This table comes from immunoSEQ multiplex PCR, and its TCRdb copy is limited to in-frame clones, with some not included. The sample holds 150,000 to 200,000 clones; 75% to 80% are singletons and the top ten take 4.5% to 7.5%. Sequencing input: PBMCs. The receptors originated from a woman under 40 in good health and CMV-seropositive.

This chain links TRBV29-1 with TRBJ2-7, with 7 positions matching TRBD2. This CDR3 is built from 13 residues. J lost 4 bases, V lost 7 bases, and 10 bases had no gene match. Per germline, CDR1 SQVTM and CDR2 ANQGSEA. CDR3 sequence reads: CSAEGPGGYEQYF. The CDR3 region has the DNA TGCAGCGCCGAAGGACCGGGGGGTTACGAGCAGTACTTC.

This clone came up a few times. The genes are TRBV6-5 and TRBJ1-4, with D perhaps TRBD1 (6 bases). The CDR3 loop spans 15 amino acids. Germline CDR1 and CDR2: MNHEY and SVGAGI. V was clipped by 4 bases and J by 6 bases, with 15 bases between them. The CDR3 spells CASSSSGVRYEKLFF. The CDR3 DNA is TGTGCCAGCAGTTCCTCAGGGGTACGGTATGAAAAACTGTTTTTT.

This chain uses TRBV7-6 with TRBJ2-7; TRBD2 matches at 8 bases. Losses at the gene ends were 4 bases for V and 3 bases for J; bases not matched to a gene: 8. Germline V lookup: CDR1 SGHVS, CDR2 FNYEAQ. This CDR3 comprises 15 residues. CDR3: CASSYSGEGFYEQYF. CDR3 in DNA: TGTGCCAGCAGCTATAGCGGGGAGGGATTCTACGAGCAGTACTTC. Full variable domain (remainder filled in from reference TRBV7-6 and TRBJ2-7): GAGVSQSPRYKVTKRGQDVALRCDPISGHVSLYWYRQALGQGPEFLTYFNYEAQQDKSGLPNDRFSAERPEGSISTLTIQRTEQRDSAMYRCASSYSGEGFYEQYFGPGTRLTVT.

V gene TRBV10-1 combines with J gene TRBJ2-2, with D possibly TRBD1 on 5 matching bases. CDR1 is WNHNN, CDR2 SYGVQD, per germline (reference sequence). The V and J ends lost 3 bases and 7 bases respectively, with 6 bases between them. The CDR3 covers 12 residues. The CDR3 region is CASSEGVGELFF. Written as DNA, the CDR3 is TGCGCCAGCAGTGAAGGGGTCGGGGAGCTGTTTTTT.

The V gene is TRBV7-9, the J gene TRBJ2-3; 7 positions agree with TRBD2. V shed 5 bases, J shed 3 bases, and the junction held 5 bases outside the gene matches. Germline CDR1 reads SEHNR; CDR2 reads FQNEAQ (reference sequence). There are 14 residues in the CDR3. CDR3 bases: TGTGCCAGCAGCCTTGCCGGGAGGACAGATACGCAGTATTTT. Translation gives CASSLAGRTDTQYF.

The chain carries TRBV10-1 and TRBJ2-7; D perhaps matches TRBD1 (6 bases). V gave up 2 bases and J gave up 2 bases, with 10 bases separating them. Germline assignment: CDR1 WNHNN and CDR2 SYGVQD (reference sequence). The length of the CDR3 is 14 residues. CDR3 in DNA: TGCGCCAGCAGTGAGGTCGGGACAACCTACGAGCAGTACTTC. Its translation: CASSEVGTTYEQYF.

The rearrangement joins TRBV4-2 to TRBJ2-3, with a tentative D call TRBD2 (6 bases). From germline, CDR1 is LGHNA and CDR2 YNFKEQ. Trimming pared 4 bases from V and 0 bases from J, leaving 20 bases between. This CDR3 is 18 amino acids long. The CDR3 sequence is CASSRTTTRRASTDTQYF. As DNA, the CDR3 is TGTGCCAGCAGCCGGACCACGACTAGAAGGGCTAGCACAGATACGCAGTATTTT.